This paragraph covers one T cell receptor (beta chain) sequence. The data originate from a study of T-cell reconstitution after alpha-beta-depleted transplantation in children. Unique molecular identifiers were built into the TCRbeta library. TCRdb re-derived calls from the PCR reads in MiXCR, one entry per CDR3 protein. This sample has 200,000 to 300,000 distinct CDR3 sequences; around 11% occur once, and the top ten carry about 2.4%. V lost 5 bases, J lost 6 bases, and 12 bases stayed unmatched. Germline CDR1 reads DFQATT; CDR2 reads SNEGSKA (reference sequence). This CDR3 has 15 amino acids. This specimen consisted of PBMCs from the stem cell graft donor, obtained from the stem cell graft. The TCR originated in a human donor who donated a stem cell graft to a child with acute lymphoblastic leukemia. The chain uses TRBV20-1 and TRBJ2-1, with TRBD2 identical over 8 bases. The CDR3 loop reads CSAAQTGGAANEQFF. CDR3 nucleotides: TGCAGTGCTGCTCAGACCGGGGGGGCCGCCAATGAGCAGTTCTTC.